This T cell receptor (beta chain) was captured in a study of T cell repertoires in cytomegalovirus infection. Study at large: Recently identified HLA-C-restricted and well-studied HLA-B-restricted CMV epitopes were used. Signatures in public TCR beta sequences pointed to both CMV infection and matching HLA type.

The table lists this clonotype with a few counts. As yet, its antigen is unknown. V shed 5 bases, J shed 5 bases, and the junction held 13 bases outside the gene matches. The CDR3 is 16 residues long. Germline CDR1 reads SGHVS; CDR2 reads FQNEAQ. TCRdb re-analysed the reads in MiXCR, keeping a single row per CDR3 protein. The sample has about 130,000 distinct CDR3 sequences; 30% to 40% are singletons. Sequenced material: CD8+ T cells from cultured PBMCs, taken from culture after CMV antigen stimulation. This receptor was identified in a human donor in good health (CMV status not recorded). Some clones in this sample may be carry-over from other donors' samples. The chain has TRBV7-8 and TRBJ2-7, with 9 bases that match TRBD1. CDR3 amino acids: CASSRTPGQGIHEQYF. CDR3 in DNA: TGTGCCAGCAGCCGTACACCGGGACAGGGTATCCACGAGCAGTACTTC.